These 19 T cell receptor beta chains were sequenced from one sample in a study of T cells in Graves' hyperthyroidism and ophthalmopathy. Regions amplified from RNA transcripts were the TCR beta CDR3 regions. The study used the HTBI primer set for a first-round RT-PCR of the TCR CDR3. TCRdb re-derived calls from the multiplex PCR reads in MiXCR, one entry per CDR3 protein. The sample consists of a few hundred thousand distinct CDR3 sequences, 15% to 20% of them appearing once. Sequenced: blood. The source is a woman between 45 and 60 years old with Graves' hyperthyroidism.

A few counts support this clonotype. The chain uses TRBV19 and TRBJ2-3, with D possibly being TRBD1 or TRBD2 (5 bases each). Trimming stripped 3 bases from V and 2 bases from J, with 15 bases between. The germline V gene has CDR1 LNHDA and CDR2 SQIVND (reference sequence). This CDR3 is built from 16 residues. The CDR3 here is CASSIVVAGTTDTQYF. The CDR3 nucleotides read TGTGCCAGTAGTATTGTGGTGGCAGGGACCACAGATACGCAGTATTTT.

This clonotype has more than one count but fewer than ten. The chain uses TRBV6-1 and TRBJ1-2; tentatively, D is TRBD1 (6 bases). Trimming left V 8 bases short and J 4 bases short, with 17 bases between. The CDR3 contains 14 residues. Germline V CDR1 and CDR2: MNHNS, SASEGT. Here the CDR3 reads CASRSGGSIYGYTF. The CDR3 bases are TGTGCCAGCCGTTCCGGGGGCTCCATCTATGGCTACACCTTC.

This clonotype was counted at least ten times. The rearrangement links TRBV6-5 to TRBJ1-1, with TRBD1 matching 7 bases. This CDR3 is built from 17 residues. Germline V gene data show CDR1 as MNHEY and CDR2 as SVGAGI. V gave up 1 base and J gave up 4 bases; unmatched junction bases: 12. The CDR3 nucleotides are TGTGCCAGCAGTTACTTCGCTCAGGGGGGAACAGCCACTGAAGCTTTCTTT. Translated: CASSYFAQGGTATEAFF.

The chain employs TRBV4-1 and TRBJ2-5; D remains unclear. This CDR3 contains 16 residues. Trimming cost V 4 bases and J 1 base, with 16 bases left between them. Germline CDR1 and CDR2: MGHRA and YSYEKL. The CDR3 coding sequence is TGCGCCAGCAGCCTTGTCCCCTACCCGGTCCAAGAGACCCAGTACTTC. This encodes CASSLVPYPVQETQYF.

This clonotype was recorded at least ten times. J is TRBJ2-7 and V is TRBV28; TRBD2 might be the D (6 bases). Germline V gene sequence: CDR1 MDHEN, CDR2 SYDVKM. Deletions cut 7 bases from V and 2 bases from J, with 9 bases between. CDR3 size: 12 residues. CDR3 amino acids: CASTGLTYEQYF. The CDR3 DNA sequence: TGTGCCAGCACCGGACTAACCTACGAGCAGTACTTC. The full variable domain, rest sourced from reference TRBV28 and TRBJ2-7, is DVKVTQSSRYLVKRTGEKVFLECVQDMDHENMFWYRQDPGLGLRLIYFSYDVKMKEKGDIPEGYSVSREKKERFSLILESASTNQTSMYLCASTGLTYEQYFGPGTRLTVT.

This clonotype was found many times. CDR3 sequence reads: CASSLGDSWMGEQYF. The CDR3 DNA is TGTGCCAGCAGCTTGGGGGACAGTTGGATGGGGGAGCAGTACTTC. The chain has TRBV5-8 and TRBJ2-7; 7 bases align to TRBD1. V was pared by 0 bases and J by 7 bases, with 10 bases of the junction left unmatched. The CDR3 is made up of 15 amino acids. Germline CDR1 reads SGHTS; CDR2 reads YDEGEE.

This clonotype came up a few times. The chain is built from TRBV12-3 or TRBV12-4 and TRBJ2-2; D is undetermined. CDR3 length equals 15 residues. Deletions cut 2 bases from V and 7 bases from J, with 14 bases between. The CDR3 region has the DNA TGTGCCAGCAGTTTACAGGATCCCTCTGGCGGGGAGCTGTTTTTT. Amino acids: CASSLQDPSGGELFF.

Ten or more counts support this clonotype. The V gene is TRBV12-3 or TRBV12-4, the J gene TRBJ1-1; 9 bases are shared with TRBD1. The CDR3 spans 16 residues. Losses at the gene ends were 5 bases for V and 0 bases for J; bases not matched to a gene: 7. Written as DNA, the CDR3 is TGTGCCAGCAGTCCGGGACAGGGACCAATGAACACTGAAGCTTTCTTT. It specifies CASSPGQGPMNTEAFF.

This clonotype has a handful of counts. This rearrangement joins TRBV6-1 to TRBJ1-1; weak D call: TRBD1 (5 bases). V gave up 0 bases and J gave up 11 bases, with 16 bases separating them. CDR1 is MNHNS and CDR2 is SASEGT in the germline V gene. This CDR3 has 14 residues. The DNA for the CDR3 is TGTGCCAGCAGTGAAGCTGGGGGGATGTATGCGGCTTTCTTT. It is translated as CASSEAGGMYAAFF.

Points on this clonotype: Its ends do not fully match the called genes, so a read error is possible. This chain connects TRBV12-3 or TRBV12-4 to TRBJ2-1; TRBD1 might be the D (6 bases). This CDR3 has 16 residues. The CDR3 bases are TGTGCCAGCACCCCCGAGTTAGGGACAAACTACAATGAACAGTCCTTC. Its translation is CASTPELGTNYNEQSF.

Ten or more counts support this clonotype. This chain links TRBV6-5 with TRBJ1-5, with D tentatively TRBD1 (6 bases). V dropped 2 bases and J dropped 5 bases, with 10 bases sitting between them. The CDR3 is 14 amino acids. Germline V gene lookup returns CDR1 MNHEY and CDR2 SVGAGI. The CDR3 DNA reads TGTGCCAGCAGTTACGACGCAGGGGATCAGCCCCAGCATTTT. Translating it yields CASSYDAGDQPQHF.

This clonotype was seen repeatedly, ten times or more. The chain recombines TRBV6-1 with TRBJ2-7, with 7 nucleotides matching TRBD2. Germline V CDR1 and CDR2: MNHNS, SASEGT. Trimming took 6 bases from V and 6 from J; bases not matched to a gene: 14. The CDR3 sequence is 15 residues long. The DNA of the CDR3 is TGTGCCAGCAGCACCGTAAGGAGGGAGGGTGGCGAGCAGTACTTC. Protein: CASSTVRREGGEQYF.

A few counts support this clonotype. The rearrangement uses TRBV28 and TRBJ1-6; D perhaps matches TRBD1 (6 bases). This CDR3 is 11 amino acids long. Looked up from germline, CDR1 is MDHEN and CDR2 is SYDVKM. V shed 9 bases and J shed 7 bases, with 7 bases lying between them. The CDR3 protein is CASQGNSPLHF. For the CDR3, the DNA is TGTGCCAGTCAGGGGAATTCACCCCTCCACTTT.

This clonotype was seen a handful of times. V is TRBV12-3 or TRBV12-4 and J is TRBJ1-5; a weak D match, TRBD1 (5 bases). V was clipped by 2 bases and J by 2 bases, with 16 bases between them. This CDR3 has 17 residues. The CDR3 protein is CASSLTVGQGGNQPQHF. The CDR3 DNA reads as TGTGCCAGCAGTTTAACGGTCGGGCAGGGTGGCAATCAGCCCCAGCATTTT.

This clonotype came up many times. CDR3: CASSAGLAGGADTQYF. CDR3 DNA: TGTGCCAGCAGCGCGGGACTAGCGGGGGGGGCAGATACGCAGTATTTT. The chain links TRBV11-2 to TRBJ2-3; 16 bases match TRBD2. CDR3 size: 16 residues. J was trimmed by 4 bases and V by 5 bases; bases with no gene match: 3. Per the germline V gene, CDR1 is SGHAT and CDR2 is FQNNGV.

The chain combines TRBV20-1 with TRBJ2-7; 9 positions match TRBD1. The junction had 9 bases not matched to a gene; V was cut back by 8 bases and J by 7 bases. Germline CDR1 is DFQATT and CDR2 is SNEGSKA (reference sequence). The CDR3 consists of 12 residues. The CDR3 is CSTGQGQGEQYF. In DNA, the CDR3 is TGCAGTACTGGACAGGGGCAGGGGGAGCAGTACTTC.

This clonotype was seen repeatedly, ten times or more. The chain employs TRBV20-1 and TRBJ2-7; 12 nucleotides match TRBD2. Trimming took 0 bases from V and 0 from J; bases not matched to a gene: 6. This CDR3 contains 17 residues. The germline gives CDR1 DFQATT, CDR2 SNEGSKA (reference sequence). Here the CDR3 DNA reads TGCAGTGCTAGAGATGTGACTAGCGGGAGTTACTCCTACGAGCAGTACTTC. Protein sequence: CSARDVTSGSYSYEQYF.

At least ten counts were recorded for this clonotype. This rearrangement joins TRBV7-9 to TRBJ2-3; a weak D match, TRBD1 (5 bases). CDR3 length: 15 residues. The germline CDR1 and CDR2 sequences are SEHNR and FQNEAQ (reference sequence). The V end was cut by 2 bases, the J end by 5 bases, with 14 bases between. CDR3 protein: CASSLSTGALDTQYF. DNA for the CDR3: TGTGCCAGCAGCTTATCAACAGGAGCATTAGATACGCAGTATTTT.

This clonotype was detected many times. The V call is TRBV28, the J call TRBJ2-5; 13 positions agree with TRBD2. With 6 bases clipped from V and 5 bases from J, the junction kept 21 bases outside the gene matches. There are 20 residues in the CDR3. Germline V gene lookup returns CDR1 MDHEN and CDR2 SYDVKM. CDR3 bases: TGTGCCAGCAGCCCCACCACTAGCGGGAGGGCCCTCTGGCTTCAGGAGACCCAGTACTTC. It codes for CASSPTTSGRALWLQETQYF.